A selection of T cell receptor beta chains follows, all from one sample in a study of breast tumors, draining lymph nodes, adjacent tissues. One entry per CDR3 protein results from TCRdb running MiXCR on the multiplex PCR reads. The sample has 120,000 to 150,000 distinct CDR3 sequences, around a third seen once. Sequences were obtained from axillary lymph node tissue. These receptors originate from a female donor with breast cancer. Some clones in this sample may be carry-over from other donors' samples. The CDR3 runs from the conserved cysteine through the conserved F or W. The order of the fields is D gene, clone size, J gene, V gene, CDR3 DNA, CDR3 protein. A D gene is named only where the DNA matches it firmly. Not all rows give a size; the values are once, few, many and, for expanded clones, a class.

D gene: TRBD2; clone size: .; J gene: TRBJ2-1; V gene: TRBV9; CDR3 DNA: TGTGCCAGCAGGCTAGCGGGGGGCGTTAATGAGCAGTTCTTC; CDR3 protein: CASRLAGGVNEQFF
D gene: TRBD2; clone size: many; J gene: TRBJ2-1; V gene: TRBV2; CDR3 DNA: TGTGCCAGCAGAGTGGGGCTAGCGGGGGGGCTGGGGTCCTACAATGAGCAGTTCTTC; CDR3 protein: CASRVGLAGGLGSYNEQFF
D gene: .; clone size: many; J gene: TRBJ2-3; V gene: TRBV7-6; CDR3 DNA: TGTGCCAGCAGCCCCGACAGCCGCACAGATACGCAGTATTTT; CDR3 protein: CASSPDSRTDTQYF
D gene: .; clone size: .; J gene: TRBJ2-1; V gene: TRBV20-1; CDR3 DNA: TGCAGTGTGGGGAGACAGGAAAGCGGGGAGCTGTTCTTC; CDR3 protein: CSVGRQESGELFF
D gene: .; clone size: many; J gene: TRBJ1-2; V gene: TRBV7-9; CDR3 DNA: TGTGCCAGCAGCTTAGCACAGTTCGGCTATGGCTACACCTTC; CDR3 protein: CASSLAQFGYGYTF
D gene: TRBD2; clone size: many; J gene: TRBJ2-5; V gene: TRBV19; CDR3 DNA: TGTGCCAGTAGTAGAGGCGGGGGGGCCGGGGAGACCCAGTACTTC; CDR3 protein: CASSRGGGAGETQYF
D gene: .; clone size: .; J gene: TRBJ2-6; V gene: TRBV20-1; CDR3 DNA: TGCAGTGCTAGTTCGGCGGGGGCCAACGTCCTGACTTTC; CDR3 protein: CSASSAGANVLTF
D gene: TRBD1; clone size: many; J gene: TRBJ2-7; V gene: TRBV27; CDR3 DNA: TGTGCCAGCAGTGCCTCAGGGGGCAAGTCGTACGAGCAGTACTTC; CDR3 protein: CASSASGGKSYEQYF
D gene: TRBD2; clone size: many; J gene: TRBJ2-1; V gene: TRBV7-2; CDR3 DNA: TGTGCCAGCAGATCACAGACTAGCGGGGGGGCCAATGAGCAGTTCTTC; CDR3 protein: CASRSQTSGGANEQFF
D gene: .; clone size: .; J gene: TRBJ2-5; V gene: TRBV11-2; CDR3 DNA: TGTGCCAGCAGCTTAGTGGCGGGGGCTGGAGAGACCCAGTACTTC; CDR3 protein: CASSLVAGAGETQYF
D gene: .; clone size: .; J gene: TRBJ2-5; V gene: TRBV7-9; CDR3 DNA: TGCGCCAGTAGTCAGACCTTCCGGGAGACCCAGTACTTC; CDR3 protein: CASSQTFRETQYF
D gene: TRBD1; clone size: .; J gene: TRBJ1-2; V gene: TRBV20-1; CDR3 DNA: TGCAGTGCTAGAGTTCCCCCGGGACAGGGTAACGACTACACCTTC; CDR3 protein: CSARVPPGQGNDYTF
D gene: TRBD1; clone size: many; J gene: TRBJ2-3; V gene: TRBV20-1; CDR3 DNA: TGCAGTGCTAGAGATGGACAGGGGGTCACAGATACGCAGTATTTT; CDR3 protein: CSARDGQGVTDTQYF
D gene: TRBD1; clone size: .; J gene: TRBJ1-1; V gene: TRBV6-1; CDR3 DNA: TGTGCCAGCAGTTACTCGCCCGGACAGGGCCGCACTGAAGCTTTCTTT; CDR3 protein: CASSYSPGQGRTEAFF
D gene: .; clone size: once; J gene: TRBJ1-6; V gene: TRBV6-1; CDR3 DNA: TGTGCCAGCAGTGTCGGGATCATAGGACAAGATTCACCCCTCCACTTT; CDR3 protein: CASSVGIIGQDSPLHF
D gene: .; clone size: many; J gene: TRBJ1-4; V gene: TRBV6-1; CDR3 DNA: TGTGCCAGCTCATTGCGGACAGATGAAAAACTGTTTTTT; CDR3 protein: CASSLRTDEKLFF
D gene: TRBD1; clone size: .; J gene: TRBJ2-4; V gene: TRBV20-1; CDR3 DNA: TGCAGTGCAAAGGGACAGAGAGCCAAAACCATTCAGTACTTC; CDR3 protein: CSAKGQRAKTIQYF